This passage covers 24 T cell receptor beta chains from one sample sequenced in a study of T cells in Graves' hyperthyroidism and ophthalmopathy. Regions amplified from RNA transcripts were the TCR beta CDR3 regions. RT-PCR in the first round (using the HTBI primer set) targeted the TCR CDR3. Using its own MiXCR run on the multiplex PCR reads, TCRdb lists one record per CDR3 protein. The sample records 500,000 to 600,000 distinct CDR3 sequences, approximately 44% being singletons. Sequencing input: peripheral blood or thyroid tissue (not recorded which). The receptors were gathered from an adult woman with Graves' disease, either hyperthyroidism or ophthalmopathy (not recorded which).

This clonotype was counted ten times or more. CDR3 sequence (DNA): TGCAGTGCTGGGACCGGGACTAGCGGATTCTACGAGCAGTACTTC. This translates into CSAGTGTSGFYEQYF. The chain links TRBV20-1 to TRBJ2-7; 11 nucleotides line up with TRBD2. Trimming took 5 bases from V and 3 from J; bases not matched to a gene: 9. The CDR3 extends over 15 amino acids. From germline, CDR1 is DFQATT and CDR2 SNEGSKA (reference sequence).

This clonotype was detected many times. The chain has TRBV5-1 and TRBJ2-3; 16 bases map to TRBD2. Germline V gene data show CDR1 as SGHRS and CDR2 as YFSETQ. Unmatched junction bases numbered 4, after V lost 3 bases and J lost 6 bases. The CDR3 covers 16 residues. CDR3 region: CASSSGLAGGTDTQYF. DNA for the CDR3: TGCGCCAGCAGCTCGGGACTAGCGGGAGGGACGGATACGCAGTATTTT.

This chain uses TRBV7-9 with TRBJ2-5; maybe TRBD1 (5 bases). The length of the CDR3 is 13 residues. Trimming left V 0 bases short and J 3 bases short, with 5 bases between. In germline, CDR1 is SEHNR, CDR2 FQNEAQ (reference sequence). The DNA of the CDR3 is TGTGCCAGCAGCTTAGCGGACAAAGAGACCCAGTACTTC. Amino acid sequence: CASSLADKETQYF.

There are a few counts of this clonotype. The gene calls are TRBV30 and TRBJ2-7; 8 positions match TRBD1. Germline CDR1 GTSNPN, CDR2 SVGIG (reference sequence). The CDR3 extends over 14 amino acids. V dropped 5 bases and J dropped 0; count of bases not matched to a gene: 6. The CDR3 loop reads CAWEAGTGSYEQYF. The CDR3 nucleotides read TGTGCCTGGGAAGCTGGGACAGGCTCCTACGAGCAGTACTTC. The full variable domain, its missing parts supplied by reference TRBV30 and TRBJ2-7, is SQTIHQWPATLVQPVGSPLSLECTVEGTSNPNLYWYRQAAGRGLQLLFYSVGIGQISSEVPQNLSASRPQDRQFILSSKKLLLSDSGFYLCAWEAGTGSYEQYFGPGTRLTVT.

Worth noting for this clonotype: With a much larger clone just one base away, this may be a read error. V usage is TRBV5-1 and J usage is TRBJ1-4; TRBD1 is a possible D gene (6 bases). With 0 bases removed from V and 8 bases from J, the gap between germline ends came to 14 bases. Germline V gene data show CDR1 as SGHRS and CDR2 as YFSETQ. CDR3 length equals 15 residues. CDR3 protein: CASSLVGTSPEKLFF. The CDR3 nucleotides read TGCGCCAGCAGCTTGGTGGGGACAAGTCCCGAAAAACTGTTTTTT.

The chain has TRBV14 and TRBJ2-7; D gene uncertain. V dropped 4 bases and J dropped 4 bases, with 8 bases sitting between them. This CDR3 has 12 residues. Germline CDR1 and CDR2: SGHDN and FVKESK. CDR3 in amino acids: CASSPYGYEQYF. DNA of the CDR3: TGTGCCAGCAGCCCTTACGGATACGAGCAGTACTTC.

In DNA form, the CDR3 reads TGTGCCAGCACTTCCGGGACAGGGGGGTATCAGCCCCAGCATTTT. Its protein is CASTSGTGGYQPQHF. The J gene is TRBJ1-5, the V gene TRBV25-1; 11 bases align to TRBD1. CDR1 is MGHDK, CDR2 SYGVNS, per germline. The CDR3 length is 15 residues. V dropped 7 bases and J dropped 5; count of bases not matched to a gene: 7.

This clonotype occurred many times. The V gene is TRBV10-2, the J gene TRBJ1-2, with no clear D. The CDR3 extends over 15 amino acids. V lost 3 bases and J lost 5, with 16 bases in between. Germline CDR1 WSHSY, CDR2 SAAADI. For the CDR3, the DNA is TGCGCCAGCAGTGAAGGTCCGGCGGCTAGGTATGGCTACACCTTC. Protein sequence: CASSEGPAARYGYTF.

This clonotype was observed many times. This chain joins TRBV20-1 and TRBJ1-2; D possibly corresponds to TRBD1 (6 bases). The CDR3 sequence is 12 residues long. The germline V gene encodes CDR1 DFQATT and CDR2 SNEGSKA (reference sequence). Trimming stripped 8 bases from V and 2 bases from J, with 12 bases between. CDR3 loop: CSIEQGNYGYTF. The CDR3 DNA sequence: TGCAGTATCGAACAGGGCAACTATGGCTACACCTTC.

The chain joins TRBV7-9 to TRBJ1-3; weak D call: TRBD1 (6 bases). V lost 1 base and J lost 5, with 12 bases in between. In germline, CDR1 is SEHNR, CDR2 FQNEAQ (reference sequence). The length of the CDR3 is 15 residues. CDR3 nucleotide sequence: TGTGCCAGCAGCTTAGGACGGGGGGACAGAAACACCATATATTTT. This encodes CASSLGRGDRNTIYF. Complete variable domain (other parts from reference TRBV7-9 and TRBJ1-3): DTGVSQNPRHKITKRGQNVTFRCDPISEHNRLYWYRQTLGQGPEFLTYFQNEAQLEKSRLLSDRFSAERPKGSFSTLEIQRTEQGDSAMYLCASSLGRGDRNTIYFGEGSWLTVV.

At least ten counts were recorded for this clonotype. V gene TRBV2 combines with J gene TRBJ2-7, with D perhaps TRBD1 or TRBD2 (5 bases each). V was shortened by 9 bases and J by 0 bases, with 15 bases between the two germline ends. The germline CDR1 and CDR2 sequences are SNHLY and FYNNEI. The CDR3 is 14 residues long. CDR3 amino acids: CASSRDRDSYEQYF. The CDR3 bases are TGTGCCAGTAGCCGGGACCGGGACTCCTACGAGCAGTACTTC.

The gene calls are TRBV10-3 and TRBJ1-2; 7 nucleotides match TRBD1. The CDR3 loop spans 16 amino acids. Looked up from germline, CDR1 is ENHRY and CDR2 is SYGVKD. The J segment lost 4 bases and the V segment lost 0 bases, leaving 8 bases of the junction unmatched. Here the CDR3 DNA reads TGTGCCATCAGTGAGTCGCAGGGACAGCCATCCTATGGCTACACCTTC. The encoded protein is CAISESQGQPSYGYTF.

With respect to this clonotype: The junction differs from germline at one of its ends, possibly a read error. The CDR3 bases are TGCAGTGTTAGAAGCGGGAGTACAGGGGCCAACGTCCTGACTTTC. Protein sequence: CSVRSGSTGANVLTF. The rearrangement joins TRBV20-1 to TRBJ2-6; TRBD2 matches at 8 bases. CDR1 is DFQATT and CDR2 is SNEGSKA in the germline V gene (reference sequence). The CDR3 runs to 15 residues.

The V and J genes are TRBV10-2 and TRBJ2-7, with TRBD1 matching over 9 bases. V lost 10 bases to trimming and J lost 6 bases; unmatched junction nucleotides: 4. CDR1 and CDR2 (germline): WSHSY, SAAADI. The CDR3 has 11 amino acids. CDR3 DNA sequence: TGCGCCACCACACAGGGGGCCGAGCAGTACTTC. This sequence encodes CATTQGAEQYF.

This clonotype showed up just a few times. The chain uses TRBV10-3 and TRBJ2-7; D not resolved. The V end was cut by 2 bases, the J end by 3 bases, with 8 bases between. The germline gives CDR1 ENHRY, CDR2 SYGVKD. The CDR3 spans 13 residues. CDR3 nucleotides: TGTGCCATCAGTGAGGACACCCACTACGAGCAGTACTTC. Residues: CAISEDTHYEQYF.

The rearrangement joins TRBV7-9 to TRBJ1-2; the D gene is possibly TRBD1 (6 bases). The CDR3 covers 13 residues. V was pared by 5 bases and J by 5 bases, with 12 bases between. Looked up from germline, CDR1 is SEHNR and CDR2 is FQNEAQ (reference sequence). The chain's CDR3 is CASSPLGGYGYTF. The CDR3 DNA reads TGTGCCAGCAGCCCTTTAGGGGGATATGGCTACACCTTC.

The chain employs TRBV7-2 and TRBJ1-2; 8 bases are a match to TRBD1. The germline V gene encodes CDR1 SGHTA and CDR2 FQGNSA. CDR3 length: 15 amino acids. V trimming: 5 bases; J trimming: 4 bases; junction bases outside the gene matches: 9. CDR3: CASSHRDRNSYGYTF. The CDR3, as DNA: TGTGCCAGCAGCCACCGGGACAGGAACTCCTATGGCTACACCTTC. The whole variable domain, filled in from reference TRBV7-2 and TRBJ1-2, reads GAGVSQSPSNKVTEKGKDVELRCDPISGHTALYWYRQSLGQGLEFLIYFQGNSAPDKSGLPSDRFSAERTGGSVSTLTIQRTQQEDSAVYLCASSHRDRNSYGYTFGSGTRLTVV.

A single count supports this clonotype. V is TRBV15 and J is TRBJ1-4; D not resolved. With 3 bases removed from V and 5 bases from J, the gap between germline ends came to 10 bases. The CDR3 totals 14 residues. Germline lookup yields CDR1 LNHNV and CDR2 YYDKDF (reference sequence). The CDR3 DNA sequence: TGTGCCACCAGCAGGGGCAGGCTAAATGAAAAACTGTTTTTT. This translates into CATSRGRLNEKLFF.

This clonotype was detected a few times. The rearrangement links TRBV2 to TRBJ1-1; D remains ambiguous. V lost 6 bases and J 2 bases, leaving 16 bases between the germline ends. The CDR3 is 15 residues long. The V gene's germline CDR1 is SNHLY and CDR2 FYNNEI. The CDR3 nucleotides are TGTGCCAGCAGCCCTGGACTAGCGGTCAACACTGAAGCTTTCTTT. This translates into CASSPGLAVNTEAFF.

This clonotype has ten or more counts. This sequence joins TRBV5-1 and TRBJ1-5; D gene unclear. The CDR3 length is 13 residues. Trimming took off 0 bases at V and 1 base at J, with 2 bases between the two ends. Germline lookup yields CDR1 SGHRS and CDR2 YFSETQ. This CDR3 is CASSLESNQPQHF. Here the CDR3 DNA reads TGCGCCAGCAGCTTGGAGAGCAATCAGCCCCAGCATTTT.

This clonotype was detected a few times. The genes are TRBV2 and TRBJ1-1, with 7 bases lining up with TRBD1. CDR3 length: 14 amino acids. J lost 6 bases, V lost 3 bases, and 7 bases had no gene match. CDR1 is SNHLY and CDR2 is FYNNEI in the germline V gene. CDR3 sequence: CASSEFGQGAEAFF. The CDR3 nucleotides read TGTGCCAGCAGTGAGTTTGGGCAGGGGGCTGAAGCTTTCTTT.

This clonotype was counted between two and nine times. The chain links TRBV28 to TRBJ1-3; D gene uncertain. CDR3 length equals 14 residues. Trimming took 11 bases from V and 3 from J, leaving 17 bases between them. The V gene's germline CDR1 is MDHEN and CDR2 SYDVKM. CDR3 in amino acids: CAATDQPSGNTIYF. CDR3 DNA: TGTGCCGCGACGGACCAGCCAAGTGGAAACACCATATATTTT.

The gene calls are TRBV29-1 and TRBJ1-2; 9 bases are a match to TRBD1. The CDR3 totals 13 residues. Germline V gives CDR1 SQVTM, CDR2 ANQGSEA. V dropped 7 bases and J dropped 5; count of bases not matched to a gene: 8. CDR3 sequence: CSARQGGSYGYTF. Written as DNA, the CDR3 is TGCAGCGCCCGACAGGGGGGGAGTTATGGCTACACCTTC.

This clonotype was found a few times. This chain uses TRBV28 with TRBJ1-5; D unclear. The CDR3 is 13 amino acids. The V end was cut by 6 bases, the J end by 5 bases, with 11 bases between. In germline, CDR1 is MDHEN, CDR2 SYDVKM. CDR3 residues: CASSNLGDQPQHF. The CDR3 DNA is TGTGCCAGCAGCAATTTGGGCGATCAGCCCCAGCATTTT.